The clone carrying this TCR beta chain was detected once. The table came from immunoSEQ multiplex PCR; TCRdb's copy has only in-frame clones and leaves some out. The table records fewer than 1.6 million clones, less than 99% of them present only once. This sample was included in a study of shared clonotypes between healthy human individuals. The V gene's germline CDR1 is SGHRS and CDR2 YFSETQ. V trimming: 5 bases; J trimming: 9 bases; junction bases outside the gene matches: 5. The CDR3 is 14 residues long. Both subsets, CD45RA+ naive and CD45RA-negative memory, were split from the CD4+ cells. The source is a young man in good health. Sequencing used naive CD4+ T cells sorted from blood. The sample's subset: CD45RA+ positively selected. The chain recombines TRBV5-1 with TRBJ2-2; the match to TRBD1 covers 12 bases. CDR3 in amino acids: CASRPGTGGRELFF. CDR3 nucleotide sequence: TGCGCCAGCAGGCCCGGGACAGGGGGCCGGGAGCTGTTTTTT.